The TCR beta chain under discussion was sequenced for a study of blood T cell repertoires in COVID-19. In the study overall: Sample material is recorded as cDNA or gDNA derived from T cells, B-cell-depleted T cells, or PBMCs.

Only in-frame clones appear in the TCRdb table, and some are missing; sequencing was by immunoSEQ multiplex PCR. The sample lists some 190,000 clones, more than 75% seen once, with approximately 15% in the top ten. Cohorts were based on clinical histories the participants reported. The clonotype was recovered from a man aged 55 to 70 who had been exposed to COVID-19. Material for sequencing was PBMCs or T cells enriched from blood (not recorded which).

The CDR3 coding sequence is TGCGCCAGCAGCTTGGGGGGGACAGGTTTTGGCTACGAGCAGTACTTC. Its translation is CASSLGGTGFGYEQYF. This rearrangement joins TRBV5-1 to TRBJ2-7; TRBD1 matches at 8 bases. Trimming at V came to 0 bases and at J to 3 bases, leaving 8 bases not matched to a gene. The CDR3 runs to 16 residues. Germline V gene data show CDR1 as SGHRS and CDR2 as YFSETQ.